A selection of T cell receptor beta chains follows, all from one sample in a study of T cell responses to AZD1222 COVID-19 vaccine. The repertoire was sequenced with immunoSEQ multiplex PCR; TCRdb's copy has only in-frame clones and lacks some. Of roughly 150,000 clones listed, 80% to 95% are singletons. The sample consisted of peripheral blood, taken on day 0 of AZD1222 vaccination. Receptors were obtained from an adult in good health. CDR3s include the opening cysteine and the closing phenylalanine or tryptophan. The D gene is left open where the match is weak. Clone size is shown for a subset of rows, as once, few, many or a class of expanded clone.

>TRBD1|TRBV10-1|-|TRBJ2-7
CASSESTGTHSYEQYF
TGCGCCAGCAGTGAGTCGACAGGGACGCACTCCTACGAGCAGTACTTC
>-|TRBV15|-|TRBJ2-3
CATSREGPFTDTQYF
TGTGCCACCAGCAGAGAGGGGCCCTTCACAGATACGCAGTATTTT
>-|TRBV28|-|TRBJ1-2
CASSPPLYGYTF
TGTGCCAGCAGCCCCCCCTTGTATGGCTACACCTTC
>TRBD2|TRBV18|-|TRBJ2-7
CASSPLGGRTSYEQYF
TGTGCCAGCTCACCACTTGGCGGGAGAACGTCCTACGAGCAGTACTTC
>TRBD2|TRBV6-5|-|TRBJ2-7
CASRPGTSGLEQYF
TGTGCCAGCAGACCCGGGACTAGCGGCTTAGAGCAGTACTTC
>TRBD1|TRBV6-1|-|TRBJ1-2
CASSEGTGGHGYTF
TGTGCCAGCAGTGAAGGGACAGGGGGCCATGGCTACACCTTC
>-|TRBV3-1/TRBV3-2|-|TRBJ1-1
CASPIQVEENDEAFF
TGTGCCAGCCCTATCCAAGTTGAGGAGAACGATGAAGCTTTCTTT
>-|TRBV5-4|-|TRBJ2-6
CASSLKGHTSGANVLTF
TGTGCCAGCAGCTTGAAAGGACATACCTCTGGGGCCAACGTCCTGACTTTC
>-|TRBV3-1/TRBV3-2|-|TRBJ2-1
CASSQALGDYNEQFF
TGTGCCAGCAGCCAAGCGCTGGGTGACTACAATGAGCAGTTCTTC
>TRBD1|TRBV4-3|-|TRBJ2-7
CASSQGRDRVSYEQYF
TGCGCCAGCAGCCAAGGCAGGGACAGGGTCTCCTACGAGCAGTACTTC
>-|TRBV6-5|few|TRBJ1-2
CASTPNPNYGYTF
TGTGCCAGCACTCCAAATCCTAACTATGGCTACACCTTC
>TRBD2|TRBV10-1|-|TRBJ2-1
CASSAASGRGENEQFF
TGCGCCAGCAGTGCCGCTAGCGGGAGGGGGGAGAATGAGCAGTTCTTC
>TRBD2|TRBV11-2|-|TRBJ2-1
CASSYSGGSGEQFF
TGTGCCAGCAGCTACAGCGGGGGGTCCGGTGAGCAGTTCTTC
>-|TRBV19|-|TRBJ2-3
CASSTAGGTDTQYF
TGTGCCAGTAGTACCGCAGGGGGCACAGATACGCAGTATTTT
>-|TRBV12-3/TRBV12-4|-|TRBJ2-7
CASSLGAGEQYF
TGTGCCAGCAGTTTGGGCGCTGGGGAGCAGTACTTC
>-|TRBV29-1|-|TRBJ1-2
CSYHDGDYGYTF
TGCAGCTACCATGATGGAGACTATGGCTACACCTTC
>-|TRBV30|-|TRBJ1-6
CAWRGGLMTKSYNSPLHF
TGTGCCTGGAGGGGGGGCTTAATGACAAAGTCCTATAATTCACCCCTCCACTTT
>-|TRBV7-9|-|TRBJ1-1
CASSSIRGGTEAFF
TGTGCCAGCAGCTCTATTAGGGGAGGCACTGAAGCTTTCTTT
>-|TRBV30|-|TRBJ1-5
CAWGGPGQPQHF
TGTGCCTGGGGGGGACCGGGACAGCCCCAGCATTTT
>TRBD2|TRBV3-1/TRBV3-2|-|TRBJ2-7
CASSQGSPGTRDEQYF
TGTGCCAGCAGCCAAGGATCCCCCGGGACTAGAGACGAGCAGTACTTC
>TRBD1|TRBV18|-|TRBJ1-1
CASSPSTGAVEAFF
TGTGCCAGCTCACCATCGACAGGGGCGGTTGAAGCTTTCTTT
>TRBD2|TRBV24-1|once|TRBJ2-5
CATSDFSSTSGRLETQYF
TGTGCCACCAGTGACTTCTCTTCGACTAGCGGGAGACTAGAGACCCAGTACTTC
>-|TRBV18|-|TRBJ1-5
CASSPSVQGNQPQHF
TGTGCCAGCTCACCATCCGTACAGGGAAATCAGCCCCAGCATTTT
>TRBD2|TRBV7-9|-|TRBJ2-3
CASSAGLAVPTDTQYF
TGTGCCAGCAGCGCCGGACTAGCGGTTCCCACAGATACGCAGTATTTT
>-|TRBV2|once|TRBJ1-1
CASSEPPGNTEAFF
TGTGCCAGCAGTGAACCCCCGGGGAACACTGAAGCTTTCTTT
>TRBD1|TRBV15|-|TRBJ2-1
CATSSPPSGTGEVLF
TGTGCCACCAGCAGTCCACCCTCCGGGACAGGGGAGGTGCTCTTC
>TRBD1|TRBV19|-|TRBJ2-5
CASSHRDSFKETQYF
TGTGCCAGTAGCCACCGGGACAGCTTCAAAGAGACCCAGTACTTC
>-|TRBV18|-|TRBJ1-1
CASSPARVGANNPEAFF
TGTGCCAGCTCACCGGCAAGAGTGGGGGCGAACAATCCTGAAGCTTTCTTT
>TRBD1|TRBV28|-|TRBJ2-5
CASSLTGVQETQYF
TGTGCCAGCAGTTTAACAGGGGTCCAAGAGACCCAGTACTTC
>TRBD2|TRBV2|-|TRBJ2-1
CASSEATSGRGTYNEQFF
TGTGCCAGCAGTGAAGCGACTAGCGGGAGAGGGACCTACAATGAGCAGTTCTTC
>-|TRBV5-1|-|TRBJ1-2
CASSLLSGAYGYTF
TGCGCCAGCAGCTTGCTTTCAGGGGCCTATGGCTACACCTTC
>TRBD2|TRBV11-2|-|TRBJ2-5
CASSPRLAGDQETQYF
TGTGCCAGCAGCCCCCGACTAGCGGGAGACCAAGAGACCCAGTACTTC
>TRBD2|TRBV10-2|-|TRBJ2-1
CASTGTSGDNEQFF
TGCGCCAGCACTGGGACTAGCGGGGACAATGAGCAGTTCTTC
>-|TRBV28|-|TRBJ1-3
CASSSPTGTRGTIYF
TGTGCCAGCAGTTCTCCGACCGGGACAAGAGGGACCATATATTTT
>-|TRBV14|-|TRBJ2-6
CASSLGWGANVLTF
TGTGCCAGCAGCCTCGGTTGGGGGGCCAACGTCCTGACTTTC
>TRBD2|TRBV11-2|once|TRBJ2-1
CASSSLSGRVNEQFF
TGTGCCAGCAGCTCTTTGAGCGGGAGGGTCAATGAGCAGTTCTTC
>TRBD1|TRBV7-3|-|TRBJ2-5
CASSPGTGAETQYF
TGTGCCAGCAGCCCAGGGACAGGGGCAGAGACCCAGTACTTC
>TRBD1|TRBV2|-|TRBJ1-4
CASSELGQTNEKLFF
TGTGCCAGCAGTGAGCTGGGACAGACTAATGAAAAACTGTTTTTT
>-|TRBV7-6|-|TRBJ2-7
CASSPAQGVYEQYF
TGTGCCAGCAGCCCAGCGCAGGGTGTCTACGAGCAGTACTTC